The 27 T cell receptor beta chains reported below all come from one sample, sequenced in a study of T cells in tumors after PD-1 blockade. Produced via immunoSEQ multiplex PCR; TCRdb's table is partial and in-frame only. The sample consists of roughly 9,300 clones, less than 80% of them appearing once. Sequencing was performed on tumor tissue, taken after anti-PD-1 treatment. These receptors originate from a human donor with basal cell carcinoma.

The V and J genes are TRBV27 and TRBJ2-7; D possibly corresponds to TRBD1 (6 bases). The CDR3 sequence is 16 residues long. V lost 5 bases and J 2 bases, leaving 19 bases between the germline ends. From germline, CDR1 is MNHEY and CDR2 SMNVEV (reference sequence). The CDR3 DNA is TGTGCCAGCAGTCAAACAGGGAATCCTAGCCCCTACGAGCAGTACTTC. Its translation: CASSQTGNPSPYEQYF.

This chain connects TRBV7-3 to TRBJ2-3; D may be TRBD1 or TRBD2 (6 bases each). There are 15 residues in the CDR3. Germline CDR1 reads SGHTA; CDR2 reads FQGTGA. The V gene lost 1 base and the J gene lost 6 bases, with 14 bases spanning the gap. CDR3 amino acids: CASSLIGGMSDTQYF. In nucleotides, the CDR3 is TGTGCCAGCAGCTTAATAGGGGGGATGTCGGATACGCAGTATTTT.

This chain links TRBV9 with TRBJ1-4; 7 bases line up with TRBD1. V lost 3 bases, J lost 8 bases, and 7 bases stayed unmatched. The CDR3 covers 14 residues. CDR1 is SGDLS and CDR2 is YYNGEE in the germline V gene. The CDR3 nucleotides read TGTGCCAGCAGCGAGACAGGGCGGAGGGAAAAACTGTTTTTT. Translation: CASSETGRREKLFF.

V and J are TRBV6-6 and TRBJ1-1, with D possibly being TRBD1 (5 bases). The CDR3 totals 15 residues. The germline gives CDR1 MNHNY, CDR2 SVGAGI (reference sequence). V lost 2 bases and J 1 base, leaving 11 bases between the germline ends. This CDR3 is CASSYGGSKNTEAFF. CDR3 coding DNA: TGTGCCAGCAGTTACGGGGGATCTAAGAACACTGAAGCTTTCTTT.

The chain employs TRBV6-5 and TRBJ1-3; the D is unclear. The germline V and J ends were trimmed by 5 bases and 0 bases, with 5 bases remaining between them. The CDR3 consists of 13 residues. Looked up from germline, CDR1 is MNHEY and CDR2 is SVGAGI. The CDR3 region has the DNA TGTGCCAGCAGTCGGAGCTCTGGAAACACCATATATTTT. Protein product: CASSRSSGNTIYF.

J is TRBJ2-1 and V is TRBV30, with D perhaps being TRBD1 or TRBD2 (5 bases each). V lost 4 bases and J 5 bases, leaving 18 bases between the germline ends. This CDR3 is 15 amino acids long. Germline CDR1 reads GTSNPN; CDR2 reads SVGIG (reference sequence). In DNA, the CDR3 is TGTGCCTGGAACCCCCGGGACCTTAAGGACAATGAGCAGTTCTTC. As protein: CAWNPRDLKDNEQFF.

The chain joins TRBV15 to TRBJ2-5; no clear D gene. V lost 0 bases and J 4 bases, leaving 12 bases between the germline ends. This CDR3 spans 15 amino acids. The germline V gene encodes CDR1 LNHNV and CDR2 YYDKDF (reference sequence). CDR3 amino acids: CATSRDDSGGETQYF. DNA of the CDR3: TGTGCCACCAGCAGAGACGACTCGGGCGGAGAGACCCAGTACTTC.

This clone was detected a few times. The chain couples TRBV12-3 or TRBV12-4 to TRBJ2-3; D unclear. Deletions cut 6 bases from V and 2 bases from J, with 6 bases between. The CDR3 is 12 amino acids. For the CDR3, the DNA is TGTGCCAGCAGCCCCCCCACAGATACGCAGTATTTT. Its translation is CASSPPTDTQYF.

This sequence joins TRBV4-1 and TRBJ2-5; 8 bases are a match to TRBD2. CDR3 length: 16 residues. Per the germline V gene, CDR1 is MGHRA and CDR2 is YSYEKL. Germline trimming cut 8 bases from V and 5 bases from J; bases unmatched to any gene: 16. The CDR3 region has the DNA TGCGCCAGCCTCCCCCGCTCCGGGGGGGCCAGGGAGACCCAGTACTTC. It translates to CASLPRSGGARETQYF.

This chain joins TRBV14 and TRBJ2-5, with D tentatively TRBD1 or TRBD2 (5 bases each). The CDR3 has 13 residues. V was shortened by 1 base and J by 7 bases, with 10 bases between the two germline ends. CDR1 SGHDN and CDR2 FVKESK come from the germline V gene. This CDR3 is CASSQAGTGTQYF. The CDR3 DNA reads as TGTGCCAGCAGCCAAGCCGGGACGGGGACCCAGTACTTC.

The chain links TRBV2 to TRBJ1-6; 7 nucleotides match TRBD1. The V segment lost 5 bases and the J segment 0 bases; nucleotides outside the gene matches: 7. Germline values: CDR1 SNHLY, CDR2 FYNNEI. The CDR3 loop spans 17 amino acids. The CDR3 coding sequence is TGTGCCAGCAGTCTAGCACAGGGGAGCTCCTATAATTCACCCCTCCACTTT. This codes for CASSLAQGSSYNSPLHF. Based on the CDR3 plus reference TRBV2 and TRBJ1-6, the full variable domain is EPEVTQTPSHQVTQMGQEVILRCVPISNHLYFYWYRQILGQKVEFLVSFYNNEISEKSEIFDDQFSVERPDGSNFTLKIRSTKLEDSAMYFCASSLAQGSSYNSPLHFGNGTRLTVT.

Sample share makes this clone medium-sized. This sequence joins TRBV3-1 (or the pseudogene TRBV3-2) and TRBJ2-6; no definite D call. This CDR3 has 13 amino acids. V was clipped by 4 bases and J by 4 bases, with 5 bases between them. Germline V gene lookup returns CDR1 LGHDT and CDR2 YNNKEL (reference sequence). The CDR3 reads CASSPLGANVLTF. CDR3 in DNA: TGTGCCAGCAGCCCCCTGGGGGCCAACGTCCTGACTTTC.

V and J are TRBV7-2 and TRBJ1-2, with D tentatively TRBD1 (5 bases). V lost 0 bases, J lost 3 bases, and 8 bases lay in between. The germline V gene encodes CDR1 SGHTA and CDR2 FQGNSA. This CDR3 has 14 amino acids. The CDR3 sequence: CASSLAATDYGYTF. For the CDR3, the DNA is TGTGCCAGCAGCTTAGCCGCGACAGACTATGGCTACACCTTC. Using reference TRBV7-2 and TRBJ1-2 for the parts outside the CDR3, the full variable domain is GAGVSQSPSNKVTEKGKDVELRCDPISGHTALYWYRQSLGQGLEFLIYFQGNSAPDKSGLPSDRFSAERTGGSVSTLTIQRTQQEDSAVYLCASSLAATDYGYTFGSGTRLTVV.

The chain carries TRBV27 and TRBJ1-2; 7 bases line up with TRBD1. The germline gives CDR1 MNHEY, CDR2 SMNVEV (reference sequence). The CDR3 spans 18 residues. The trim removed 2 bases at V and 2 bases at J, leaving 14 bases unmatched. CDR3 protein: CASSLTSGTAPGNYGYTF. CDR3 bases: TGTGCCAGCAGTTTAACCTCCGGGACAGCCCCTGGAAACTATGGCTACACCTTC.

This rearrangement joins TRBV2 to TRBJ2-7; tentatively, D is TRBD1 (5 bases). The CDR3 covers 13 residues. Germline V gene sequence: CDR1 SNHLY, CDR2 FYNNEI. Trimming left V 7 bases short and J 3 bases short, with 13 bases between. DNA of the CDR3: TGTGCCAGCACCGAAAGTGACAGCTACGAGCAGTACTTC. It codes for CASTESDSYEQYF.

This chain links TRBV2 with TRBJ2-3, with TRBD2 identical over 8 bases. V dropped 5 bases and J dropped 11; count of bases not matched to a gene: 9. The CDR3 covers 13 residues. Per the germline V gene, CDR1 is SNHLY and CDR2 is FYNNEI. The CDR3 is CASSFGGVNRQYF. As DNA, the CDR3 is TGTGCCAGCAGTTTCGGGGGGGTGAACCGGCAGTATTTT.

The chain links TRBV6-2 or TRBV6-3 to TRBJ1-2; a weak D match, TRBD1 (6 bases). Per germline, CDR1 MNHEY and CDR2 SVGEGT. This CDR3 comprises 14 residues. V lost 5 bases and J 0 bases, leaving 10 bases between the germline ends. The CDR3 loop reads CASSARTANYGYTF. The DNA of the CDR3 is TGTGCCAGCAGTGCAAGGACAGCTAACTATGGCTACACCTTC.

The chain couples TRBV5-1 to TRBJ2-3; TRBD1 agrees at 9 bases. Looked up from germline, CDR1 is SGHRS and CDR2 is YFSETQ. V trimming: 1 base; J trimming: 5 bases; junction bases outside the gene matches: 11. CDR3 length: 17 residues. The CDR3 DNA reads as TGCGCCAGCAGCTTGAGAACAGGGGGCTCGTTTCAAGATACGCAGTATTTT. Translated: CASSLRTGGSFQDTQYF. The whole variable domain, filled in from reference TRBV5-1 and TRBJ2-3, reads KAGVTQTPRYLIKTRGQQVTLSCSPISGHRSVSWYQQTPGQGLQFLFEYFSETQRNKGNFPGRFSGRQFSNSRSEMNVSTLELGDSALYLCASSLRTGGSFQDTQYFGPGTRLTVL.

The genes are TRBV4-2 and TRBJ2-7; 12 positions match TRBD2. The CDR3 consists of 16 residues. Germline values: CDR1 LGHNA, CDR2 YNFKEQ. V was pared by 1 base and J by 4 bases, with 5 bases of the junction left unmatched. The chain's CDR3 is CASSQARGLAGYEQYF. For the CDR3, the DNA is TGTGCCAGCAGCCAAGCCCGGGGACTAGCGGGTTACGAGCAGTACTTC.

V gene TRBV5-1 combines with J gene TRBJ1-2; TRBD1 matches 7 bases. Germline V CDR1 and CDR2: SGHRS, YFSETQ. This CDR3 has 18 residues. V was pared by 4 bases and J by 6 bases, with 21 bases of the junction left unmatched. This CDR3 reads CASSIRPVVTGVRDGYTF. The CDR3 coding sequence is TGCGCCAGCAGCATCCGCCCGGTAGTCACAGGGGTTCGCGATGGCTACACCTTC. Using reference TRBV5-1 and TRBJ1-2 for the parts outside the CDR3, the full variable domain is KAGVTQTPRYLIKTRGQQVTLSCSPISGHRSVSWYQQTPGQGLQFLFEYFSETQRNKGNFPGRFSGRQFSNSRSEMNVSTLELGDSALYLCASSIRPVVTGVRDGYTFGSGTRLTVV.

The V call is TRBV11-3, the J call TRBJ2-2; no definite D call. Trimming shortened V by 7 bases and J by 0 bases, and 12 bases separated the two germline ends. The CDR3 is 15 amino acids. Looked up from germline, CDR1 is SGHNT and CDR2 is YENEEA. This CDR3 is CASNSGSTNTGELFF. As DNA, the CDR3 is TGTGCCAGCAACTCGGGCAGCACGAACACCGGGGAGCTGTTTTTT.

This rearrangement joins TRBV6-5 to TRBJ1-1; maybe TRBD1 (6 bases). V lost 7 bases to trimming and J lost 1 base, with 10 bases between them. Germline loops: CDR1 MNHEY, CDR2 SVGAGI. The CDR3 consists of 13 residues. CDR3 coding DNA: TGTGCCAGCATTCAGACAGGGAACACTGAAGCTTTCTTT. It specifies CASIQTGNTEAFF.

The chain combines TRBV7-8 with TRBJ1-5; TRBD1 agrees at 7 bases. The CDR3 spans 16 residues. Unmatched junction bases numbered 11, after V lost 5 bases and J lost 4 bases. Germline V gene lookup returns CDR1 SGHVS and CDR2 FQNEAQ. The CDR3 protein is CASSGAQGPGNQPQHF. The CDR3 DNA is TGTGCCAGCAGCGGGGCACAGGGGCCAGGGAATCAGCCCCAGCATTTT. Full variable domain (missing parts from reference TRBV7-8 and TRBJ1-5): GAGVSQSPRYKVAKRGQDVALRCDPISGHVSLFWYQQALGQGPEFLTYFQNEAQLDKSGLPSDRFFAERPEGSVSTLKIQRTQQEDSAVYLCASSGAQGPGNQPQHFGDGTRLSIL.

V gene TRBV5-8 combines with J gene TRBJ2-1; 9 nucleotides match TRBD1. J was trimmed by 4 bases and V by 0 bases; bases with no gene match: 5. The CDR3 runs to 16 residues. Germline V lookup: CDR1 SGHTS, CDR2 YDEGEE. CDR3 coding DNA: TGTGCCAGCAGCTTGGCCCGGGACAGGGCATACAATGAGCAGTTCTTC. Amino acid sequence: CASSLARDRAYNEQFF.

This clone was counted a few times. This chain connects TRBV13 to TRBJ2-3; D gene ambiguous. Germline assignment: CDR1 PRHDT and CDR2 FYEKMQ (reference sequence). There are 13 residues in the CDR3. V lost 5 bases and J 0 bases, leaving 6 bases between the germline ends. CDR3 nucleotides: TGTGCCAGCAGCCTTGGGAGCACAGATACGCAGTATTTT. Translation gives CASSLGSTDTQYF.

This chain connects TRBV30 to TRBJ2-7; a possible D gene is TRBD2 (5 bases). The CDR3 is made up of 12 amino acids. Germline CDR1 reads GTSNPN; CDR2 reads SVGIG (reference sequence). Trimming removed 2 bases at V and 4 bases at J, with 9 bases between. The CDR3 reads CAWSFGDYEQYF. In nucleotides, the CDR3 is TGTGCCTGGAGTTTCGGGGATTACGAGCAGTACTTC.

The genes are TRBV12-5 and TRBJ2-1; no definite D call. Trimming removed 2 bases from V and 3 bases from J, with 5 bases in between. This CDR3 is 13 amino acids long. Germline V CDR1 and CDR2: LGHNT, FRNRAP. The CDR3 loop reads CASGLTFYNEQFF. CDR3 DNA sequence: TGTGCTAGTGGTTTGACGTTCTACAATGAGCAGTTCTTC.